One and the same sample provided the 19 T cell receptor beta chains below, sequenced in a study of blood T cells in healthy people across ages. A J-beta primer mix and a sample-barcoded 5' primer were used in a second PCR of about 6 to 12 cycles. One entry per CDR3 protein results from TCRdb running MiXCR on the 5' RACE reads. The sample contains more than 1.4 million distinct CDR3 sequences, around 39% of which appear only once. Material for sequencing was blood. These receptors came from a woman aged 18-29 years in good health.

The V and J genes are TRBV7-9 and TRBJ2-7; D gene unclear. This CDR3 contains 14 residues. V was clipped by 0 bases and J by 3 bases, with 9 bases between them. Germline V gene data show CDR1 as SEHNR and CDR2 as FQNEAQ (reference sequence). The CDR3 spells CASSLAVSFYEQYF. The CDR3 DNA is TGTGCCAGCAGCTTAGCGGTTAGTTTCTACGAGCAGTACTTC.

V and J are TRBV6-6 and TRBJ2-5; 10 bases agree with TRBD2. Trimming took 8 bases from V and 2 from J; bases not matched to a gene: 5. There are 14 residues in the CDR3. Germline CDR1 and CDR2: MNHNY and SVGAGI (reference sequence). This CDR3 is CASGGLAVQETQYF. The CDR3 DNA follows: TGTGCCAGCGGAGGACTAGCGGTACAAGAGACCCAGTACTTC.

This chain uses TRBV5-1 with TRBJ2-1; 10 nucleotides match TRBD2. Trimming cost V 4 bases and J 0 bases; bases outside gene matches: 13. CDR1 SGHRS and CDR2 YFSETQ come from the germline V gene. The CDR3 contains 19 residues. The CDR3 is CASSRTSGVSTVSYNEQFF. Here the CDR3 DNA reads TGCGCCAGCAGCAGGACTAGCGGCGTCTCTACAGTCTCCTACAATGAGCAGTTCTTC.

This clonotype was counted only a few times. J is TRBJ2-7 and V is TRBV27, with 7 bases identical to TRBD2. Germline CDR1 is MNHEY and CDR2 is SMNVEV (reference sequence). The CDR3 runs 15 residues. V shed 1 base, J shed 4 bases, and the junction held 7 bases outside the gene matches. This CDR3 reads CASSLYGGGRYEQYF. The DNA of the CDR3 is TGTGCCAGCAGTTTATACGGGGGAGGGCGGTACGAGCAGTACTTC.

This clonotype was seen more than once but under ten times. The chain carries TRBV29-1 and TRBJ1-2, with 9 bases fitting TRBD1. This CDR3 is built from 14 residues. The trim removed 6 bases at V and 11 bases at J, leaving 16 bases unmatched. Germline CDR1 reads SQVTM; CDR2 reads ANQGSEA. CDR3 in DNA: TGCAGCGTCAAAAGTACAGGGGGCTGGGGGTCTTACACCTTC. This gives the protein CSVKSTGGWGSYTF.

The chain joins TRBV7-9 to TRBJ2-7, with 7 bases aligning to TRBD1. The CDR3 is 13 amino acids. The J segment lost 4 bases and the V segment lost 5 bases, leaving 5 bases of the junction unmatched. Germline-derived CDR1 and CDR2 are SEHNR and FQNEAQ (reference sequence). As DNA, the CDR3 is TGTGCCAGCAGCCGGGACAGCCAATACGAGCAGTACTTC. Protein: CASSRDSQYEQYF.

This clonotype was detected a few times. This chain uses TRBV5-1 with TRBJ1-2; no clear D. CDR1 and CDR2 from the germline V gene are SGHRS and YFSETQ. The CDR3 loop spans 13 amino acids. The V gene lost 1 base and the J gene lost 6 bases, with 10 bases spanning the gap. The CDR3 spells CASSLRNMDGYTF. The CDR3 DNA follows: TGCGCCAGCAGCTTGCGGAATATGGATGGCTACACCTTC.

This chain uses TRBV10-3 with TRBJ2-7, with TRBD2 as a possible D gene (6 bases). Looked up from germline, CDR1 is ENHRY and CDR2 is SYGVKD. Trimming took off 4 bases at V and 7 bases at J, with 14 bases between the two ends. CDR3 length equals 13 residues. The CDR3 DNA sequence: TGTGCCATCAGTGGGCTCATGGCGGGGGAGCAGTACTTC. It specifies CAISGLMAGEQYF.

The V gene is TRBV6-2 or TRBV6-3, the J gene TRBJ2-5; a weak D match, TRBD2 (5 bases). Germline CDR1 MNHEY, CDR2 SVGEGT. The CDR3 spans 17 residues. V was clipped by 3 bases and J by 11 bases, with 28 bases between them. CDR3: CASSYFPPLRGSWEQYF. CDR3 DNA: TGTGCCAGCAGTTATTTCCCACCTCTGAGAGGGAGTTGGGAGCAGTACTTC.

The chain combines TRBV7-2 with TRBJ1-6; perhaps TRBD1 as D (6 bases). The germline V and J ends were trimmed by 5 bases and 0 bases, with 17 bases remaining between them. This CDR3 is built from 18 residues. CDR1 SGHTA and CDR2 FQGNSA come from the germline V gene. CDR3 amino acids: CASSPMWGQSSYNSPLHF. The CDR3 region has the DNA TGTGCCAGCAGCCCGATGTGGGGGCAAAGCTCCTATAATTCACCCCTCCACTTT.

This CDR3 is CASSVGTSGSLGYEQYF. The DNA of the CDR3 is TGTGCCAGCAGCGTAGGGACTAGCGGGAGTTTGGGGTACGAGCAGTACTTC. The genes are TRBV9 and TRBJ2-4; 13 bases are shared with TRBD2. The DNA end lines up better with TRBJ2-7; the J call may be wrong. CDR3 length equals 17 residues. Germline V CDR1 and CDR2: SGDLS, YYNGEE.

V usage is TRBV19 and J usage is TRBJ2-1; 8 positions match TRBD2. V lost 7 bases, J lost 3 bases, and 5 bases stayed unmatched. CDR1 and CDR2 from the germline V gene are LNHDA and SQIVND (reference sequence). The CDR3 consists of 14 residues. CDR3: CASKYSGIYNEQFF. Here the CDR3 DNA reads TGTGCCAGTAAATATAGCGGGATCTACAATGAGCAGTTCTTC.

In its sample, this clonotype was seen a few times. This chain uses TRBV24-1 with TRBJ2-3; 7 bases match TRBD1. The CDR3 has 13 amino acids. V shed 9 bases, J shed 6 bases, and the junction held 8 bases outside the gene matches. Germline assignment: CDR1 KGHDR and CDR2 SFDVKD. The chain's CDR3 is CATADRFADTQYF. CDR3 DNA: TGTGCCACCGCGGACAGGTTCGCGGATACGCAGTATTTT.

The chain combines TRBV29-1 with TRBJ2-1; 8 positions agree with TRBD2. CDR1 SQVTM and CDR2 ANQGSEA come from the germline V gene. The CDR3 loop spans 12 amino acids. The V gene end was trimmed by 8 bases and the J gene end by 2 bases; junction bases not matched to a gene: 2. The CDR3 sequence: CSLSGTYNEQFF. As DNA, the CDR3 is TGCAGCCTTAGCGGGACCTACAATGAGCAGTTCTTC.

This clonotype was seen a single time. This may come from a read error, since a much larger clone is one base off. The chain is built from TRBV5-1 and TRBJ1-6; TRBD1 might be the D (6 bases). Germline V gene lookup returns CDR1 SGHRS and CDR2 YFSETQ. The CDR3 is 16 residues long. V was cut by 3 bases and J by 10 bases, with 20 bases left in between. The CDR3 nucleotides are TGCGCCAGCAGCTGGGATGCAGGGGTTAAAAGCTCACCCCTCCACTTT. Amino acid sequence: CASSWDAGVKSSPLHF.

A single count supports this clonotype. V is TRBV19 and J is TRBJ2-5; D gene ambiguous. This CDR3 has 15 amino acids. Germline V gene data show CDR1 as LNHDA and CDR2 as SQIVND (reference sequence). Deletions cut 1 base from V and 1 base from J, with 10 bases between. The CDR3 spells CASSIVARFQETQYF. The CDR3 coding sequence is TGTGCCAGTAGTATAGTGGCACGATTCCAAGAGACCCAGTACTTC.

The V gene is TRBV7-2, the J gene TRBJ2-1, with 8 bases identical to TRBD2. Germline V lookup: CDR1 SGHTA, CDR2 FQGNSA. Trimming removed 4 bases from V and 0 bases from J; junction bases left unmatched: 5. The CDR3 is made up of 16 amino acids. CDR3 in amino acids: CASSSILAGSYNEQFF. The CDR3 bases are TGTGCCAGCAGCTCCATCCTAGCGGGCTCCTACAATGAGCAGTTCTTC.

The chain has TRBV12-3 or TRBV12-4 and TRBJ2-7, with D uncertain. V dropped 7 bases and J dropped 3 bases, with 13 bases sitting between them. This CDR3 spans 13 amino acids. CDR3 sequence (DNA): TGTGCCAGCACCATCGACCCATTCTACGAGCAGTACTTC. Translating gives CASTIDPFYEQYF.

This chain uses TRBV20-1 with TRBJ1-2; 8 bases map to TRBD1. CDR1 and CDR2 from the germline V gene are DFQATT and SNEGSKA (reference sequence). Trimming cost V 6 bases and J 4 bases; bases outside gene matches: 4. The CDR3 has 12 residues. The CDR3 spells CSADRGIYGYTF. CDR3 in DNA: TGCAGTGCCGACAGGGGAATCTATGGCTACACCTTC.